Listed here are 22 T cell receptor beta chains from one sample, sequenced in a study of T cell responses to AZD1222 COVID-19 vaccine. Clones were read by immunoSEQ multiplex PCR, and TCRdb kept only the in-frame ones, dropping some. The sample holds around 120,000 clones, approximately 90% seen once. Material: peripheral blood, obtained on day 0 of AZD1222 vaccination. The receptors here all came from an adult in good health.

V gene TRBV15 combines with J gene TRBJ1-1; 8 bases match TRBD1. Trimming took 1 base from V and 2 from J; bases not matched to a gene: 3. The germline V gene has CDR1 LNHNV and CDR2 YYDKDF (reference sequence). This CDR3 has 15 amino acids. Written as DNA, the CDR3 is TGTGCCACCAGCAGAGCGACAGGGGAAAACACTGAAGCTTTCTTT. The encoded protein is CATSRATGENTEAFF.

The chain combines TRBV6-5 with TRBJ1-2, with TRBD1 matching 9 bases. This CDR3 is built from 15 residues. V shed 2 bases, J shed 4 bases, and the junction held 5 bases outside the gene matches. Germline assignment: CDR1 MNHEY and CDR2 SVGAGI. The chain's CDR3 is CASSYGQGLGYGYTF. CDR3 nucleotides: TGTGCCAGCAGTTACGGACAGGGGCTTGGCTATGGCTACACCTTC.

This sequence joins TRBV3-1 (or the pseudogene TRBV3-2) and TRBJ2-2; D is uncertain. This CDR3 has 12 amino acids. Germline V CDR1 and CDR2: LGHDT, YNNKEL (reference sequence). V was shortened by 4 bases and J by 6 bases, with 6 bases between the two germline ends. The CDR3 here is CASSRVPGELFF. The CDR3, as DNA: TGTGCCAGCAGCCGGGTGCCCGGGGAGCTGTTTTTT.

The V and J genes are TRBV5-4 and TRBJ2-1, with TRBD2 as a possible D gene (6 bases). CDR3 length equals 14 residues. The V gene lost 2 bases and the J gene lost 8 bases, with 14 bases spanning the gap. Germline CDR1 SGHNT, CDR2 YYREEE (reference sequence). The CDR3 DNA follows: TGTGCCAGCAGCTTCTTCGGGAGACTGGATGAGCAGTTCTTC. This translates into CASSFFGRLDEQFF.

This clone has just one count. The genes are TRBV5-1 and TRBJ1-4; D perhaps matches TRBD1 (5 bases). The CDR3 length is 14 residues. The germline V gene encodes CDR1 SGHRS and CDR2 YFSETQ. Trimming pared 5 bases from V and 8 bases from J, leaving 16 bases between. Written as DNA, the CDR3 is TGCGCCAGCAGGGGGGAGAGGTGGGACGAAAAACTGTTTTTT. This codes for CASRGERWDEKLFF.

Notes on this clone: Other DNA sequences in this sample translate to the same CDR3. The gene calls are TRBV5-1 and TRBJ2-5, with TRBD1 matching over 8 bases. Trimming at V came to 3 bases and at J to 1 base, leaving 5 bases not matched to a gene. The CDR3 is made up of 15 amino acids. Germline loops: CDR1 SGHRS, CDR2 YFSETQ. The CDR3 DNA follows: TGCGCCAGCAGCTCCGGACAGGGCGGCCAAGAGACCCAGTACTTC. This translates into CASSSGQGGQETQYF.

This chain links TRBV6-5 with TRBJ2-7, with 7 bases matching TRBD1. Germline CDR1 reads MNHEY; CDR2 reads SVGAGI. The V segment lost 6 bases and the J segment 3 bases; nucleotides outside the gene matches: 8. The CDR3 is 14 amino acids. The chain's CDR3 is CASSAGTENYEQYF. CDR3 bases: TGTGCCAGCAGCGCCGGGACAGAGAACTACGAGCAGTACTTC.

This clone was recorded only once. The chain employs TRBV30 and TRBJ1-3, with D perhaps matching TRBD1 (6 bases). Trimming cost V 5 bases and J 4 bases, with 12 bases left between them. The V gene's germline CDR1 is GTSNPN and CDR2 SVGIG (reference sequence). This CDR3 has 13 amino acids. Here the CDR3 reads CAWGGARGNTIYF. DNA for the CDR3: TGTGCCTGGGGGGGGGCGCGGGGAAACACCATATATTTT. Variable domain in full (rest from reference TRBV30 and TRBJ1-3): SQTIHQWPATLVQPVGSPLSLECTVEGTSNPNLYWYRQAAGRGLQLLFYSVGIGQISSEVPQNLSASRPQDRQFILSSKKLLLSDSGFYLCAWGGARGNTIYFGEGSWLTVV.

The chain employs TRBV19 and TRBJ1-5; D is undetermined. The CDR3 is 13 residues long. The V gene's germline CDR1 is LNHDA and CDR2 SQIVND (reference sequence). The V end lost 4 bases, the J end lost 2 bases, and 6 bases lay between the germline ends. CDR3 DNA: TGTGCCAGTAGTACTAGCGGCAATCAGCCCCAGCATTTT. This sequence encodes CASSTSGNQPQHF.

The chain employs TRBV4-1 and TRBJ2-3; D is unclear. V dropped 5 bases and J dropped 3 bases, with 6 bases sitting between them. Germline CDR1 and CDR2: MGHRA and YSYEKL. This CDR3 has 12 residues. The CDR3 DNA is TGCGCCAGCAGCTTCAGGACAGATACGCAGTATTTT. It yields the protein CASSFRTDTQYF.

The chain is built from TRBV19 and TRBJ1-2; D is possibly TRBD1 (6 bases). V lost 7 bases and J 4 bases, leaving 13 bases between the germline ends. This CDR3 has 13 amino acids. CDR1 is LNHDA, CDR2 SQIVND, per germline (reference sequence). In DNA, the CDR3 is TGTGCCAGTACGGACAGACCACTCTATGGCTACACCTTC. This gives the protein CASTDRPLYGYTF.

This clone was counted only a few times. The chain has TRBV2 and TRBJ1-5, with TRBD1 matching 9 bases. Germline lookup yields CDR1 SNHLY and CDR2 FYNNEI. There are 14 residues in the CDR3. Germline trimming cut 6 bases from V and 7 bases from J; bases unmatched to any gene: 7. CDR3 protein: CASSPGQGYQPQHF. CDR3 DNA sequence: TGTGCCAGCAGCCCGGGACAGGGATACCAGCCCCAGCATTTT.

A single count supports this clone. This sequence joins TRBV18 and TRBJ2-7; tentative D call: TRBD1 (5 bases). CDR1 and CDR2 from the germline V gene are KGHSH and LQKENI. Between the trimmed V and J ends, which lost 6 bases and 3 bases, there was a span of 9 bases. The CDR3 has 12 residues. The CDR3 sequence: CASSPTDYEQYF. DNA of the CDR3: TGTGCCAGCTCCCCGACAGACTACGAGCAGTACTTC.

The gene calls are TRBV10-2 and TRBJ1-4; the D gene is possibly TRBD1 (5 bases). V shed 4 bases and J shed 6 bases, with 18 bases lying between them. Per the germline V gene, CDR1 is WSHSY and CDR2 is SAAADI. The CDR3 is 16 residues long. The CDR3 reads CASSASRDRGDEKLFF. Written as DNA, the CDR3 is TGCGCCAGCAGTGCGTCCAGGGATAGAGGTGATGAAAAACTGTTTTTT.

V gene TRBV19 combines with J gene TRBJ2-7; D gene uncertain. The CDR3 loop spans 18 amino acids. Germline lookup yields CDR1 LNHDA and CDR2 SQIVND (reference sequence). V lost 0 bases to trimming and J lost 0 bases, with 18 bases between them. CDR3 residues: CASSIDLSRARYSYEQYF. CDR3 nucleotide sequence: TGTGCCAGTAGTATAGATCTCTCCCGGGCCAGATACTCCTACGAGCAGTACTTC.

This rearrangement joins TRBV12-3 or TRBV12-4 to TRBJ1-5; no definite D call. This CDR3 contains 12 residues. The germline V and J ends were trimmed by 2 bases and 6 bases, with 5 bases remaining between them. In DNA, the CDR3 is TGTGCCAGCAGTTTACGGTCTCAGCCCCAGCATTTT. Translating gives CASSLRSQPQHF.

This chain connects TRBV6-6 to TRBJ1-2; perhaps TRBD1 as D (5 bases). This CDR3 comprises 14 residues. Germline assignment: CDR1 MNHNY and CDR2 SVGAGI (reference sequence). V was clipped by 5 bases and J by 9 bases, with 19 bases between them. The CDR3 DNA sequence: TGTGCCAGCAGTAACCCCGGGACCTCATCCCGCTACACCTTC. As protein: CASSNPGTSSRYTF.

The chain uses TRBV28 and TRBJ1-5; 8 bases align to TRBD1. The CDR3 runs to 15 residues. Trimming cost V 3 bases and J 6 bases; bases outside gene matches: 7. The germline V gene has CDR1 MDHEN and CDR2 SYDVKM. Written as DNA, the CDR3 is TGTGCCAGCAGTTTGGCCCCAGGGGGCCGTCAGCCCCAGCATTTT. Amino acids: CASSLAPGGRQPQHF. The entire variable domain, with the rest obtained from reference TRBV28 and TRBJ1-5, is as follows: DVKVTQSSRYLVKRTGEKVFLECVQDMDHENMFWYRQDPGLGLRLIYFSYDVKMKEKGDIPEGYSVSREKKERFSLILESASTNQTSMYLCASSLAPGGRQPQHFGDGTRLSIL.

This clone was picked up one time. The rearrangement uses TRBV28 and TRBJ1-1, with D hard to call. V lost 10 bases and J 6 bases, leaving 18 bases between the germline ends. The CDR3 totals 13 residues. From germline, CDR1 is MDHEN and CDR2 SYDVKM. The CDR3 DNA reads TGTGCCACCGCGAAGCCCCTTAACGCTGAAGCTTTCTTT. Translating gives CATAKPLNAEAFF.

The CDR3 bases are TGTGCCAGTAGTCCCCCGCAGGCCTCGCCGGTCGAGCAGTACTTC. This gives the protein CASSPPQASPVEQYF. The gene calls are TRBV19 and TRBJ2-7, with D unclear. Trimming pared 5 bases from V and 6 bases from J, leaving 20 bases between. The CDR3 has 15 residues. The germline V gene encodes CDR1 LNHDA and CDR2 SQIVND (reference sequence).

The gene calls are TRBV7-7 and TRBJ2-5; 8 nucleotides align to TRBD2. J was trimmed by 3 bases and V by 1 base; bases with no gene match: 4. Looked up from germline, CDR1 is SSHAT and CDR2 is FNYEAQ (reference sequence). This CDR3 is built from 15 residues. The CDR3 is CASSLVGSGKETQYF. CDR3 coding DNA: TGTGCCAGCAGCTTAGTGGGTAGCGGGAAAGAGACCCAGTACTTC.

This chain uses TRBV28 with TRBJ2-7; 8 bases align to TRBD1. CDR1 and CDR2 from the germline V gene are MDHEN and SYDVKM. The V and J ends lost 6 bases and 2 bases, in that order; junction bases with no gene match: 6. The length of the CDR3 is 14 residues. The CDR3 spells CASSRDRGTYEQYF. The CDR3 DNA reads TGTGCCAGCAGCCGTGACAGGGGAACCTACGAGCAGTACTTC.